A single sample gave rise to the 11 T cell receptor beta chains below, sequenced in a study of radiotherapy plus CTLA-4 blockade in lung cancer. Sequencing used immunoSEQ multiplex PCR; TCRdb keeps in-frame clones, though not all of them. This repertoire shows around 82,000 clones, roughly 80% found once; its top ten account for approximately 0.8%. This specimen was peripheral blood, taken from a patient treated with radiotherapy plus ipilimumab. These receptors were taken from a human donor with non-small cell lung cancer who had stable disease on radiotherapy plus ipilimumab.

V gene TRBV4-2 combines with J gene TRBJ1-1, with a possible D match to TRBD1 (5 bases). CDR3 length: 13 amino acids. Germline V CDR1 and CDR2: LGHNA, YNFKEQ. Trimming shortened V by 4 bases and J by 8 bases, and 14 bases separated the two germline ends. The DNA of the CDR3 is TGTGCCAGCAGCCCCCGGACAACGCCCGAAGCTTTCTTT. It encodes CASSPRTTPEAFF.

The chain links TRBV18 to TRBJ2-1; 8 positions agree with TRBD2. With 4 bases clipped from V and 4 bases from J, the junction kept 6 bases outside the gene matches. The CDR3 sequence is 15 residues long. CDR1 is KGHSH and CDR2 is LQKENI in the germline V gene. CDR3 nucleotide sequence: TGTGCCAGCTCACTTGGCGGGGGGCTTTACAATGAGCAGTTCTTC. This codes for CASSLGGGLYNEQFF.

The V and J genes are TRBV28 and TRBJ1-1; maybe TRBD1 (5 bases). Trimming shortened V by 4 bases and J by 0 bases, and 12 bases separated the two germline ends. The CDR3 totals 15 residues. From germline, CDR1 is MDHEN and CDR2 SYDVKM. As DNA, the CDR3 is TGTGCCAGCAGTTACCAGAGGGGCCTGAACACTGAAGCTTTCTTT. Translating it yields CASSYQRGLNTEAFF.

The V gene is TRBV7-6, the J gene TRBJ2-1; the match to TRBD2 covers 14 bases. With V trimmed by 5 bases and J by 8 bases, 8 bases remained unmatched. Germline V CDR1 and CDR2: SGHVS, FNYEAQ. The CDR3 is 16 residues long. The DNA of the CDR3 is TGTGCCAGCAGCCAACTTGGGACTAGCGGGAGATATGAGCAGTTCTTC. This translates into CASSQLGTSGRYEQFF.

The CDR3 region is CASSELGRSTDTQYF. The DNA of the CDR3 is TGTGCCAGCAGTGAACTAGGACGGAGCACAGATACGCAGTATTTT. This sequence joins TRBV25-1 and TRBJ2-3; unclear D gene. The CDR3 is 15 amino acids. V lost 2 bases and J 0 bases, leaving 9 bases between the germline ends. The germline gives CDR1 MGHDK, CDR2 SYGVNS.

The rearrangement uses TRBV2 and TRBJ1-3; 7 positions agree with TRBD1. Germline V CDR1 and CDR2: SNHLY, FYNNEI. The CDR3 is 14 residues long. J lost 7 bases, V lost 4 bases, and 7 bases had no gene match. The CDR3 nucleotides read TGTGCCAGCAGTGGTACAGGGGACCCCAACACCATATATTTT. Translating it yields CASSGTGDPNTIYF. The variable domain in full, completed from reference TRBV2 and TRBJ1-3, reads EPEVTQTPSHQVTQMGQEVILRCVPISNHLYFYWYRQILGQKVEFLVSFYNNEISEKSEIFDDQFSVERPDGSNFTLKIRSTKLEDSAMYFCASSGTGDPNTIYFGEGSWLTVV.

The chain employs TRBV6-1 and TRBJ2-1, with D unresolved. Germline CDR1 reads MNHNS; CDR2 reads SASEGT. The V gene lost 4 bases and the J gene lost 0 bases, with 10 bases spanning the gap. The CDR3 is made up of 15 amino acids. As DNA, the CDR3 is TGTGCCAGCAGTGTTGGGCGAAGCTCCTACAATGAGCAGTTCTTC. Translation: CASSVGRSSYNEQFF.

V gene TRBV28 combines with J gene TRBJ1-5; no reliable D call. CDR3 length: 18 residues. V was pared by 3 bases and J by 4 bases, with 22 bases between. Germline V CDR1 and CDR2: MDHEN, SYDVKM. CDR3 nucleotides: TGTGCCAGCAGTTTTGGGAGGAAAACGGGGAGGAATAATCAGCCCCAGCATTTT. Its translation is CASSFGRKTGRNNQPQHF. Complete variable domain (other parts from reference TRBV28 and TRBJ1-5): DVKVTQSSRYLVKRTGEKVFLECVQDMDHENMFWYRQDPGLGLRLIYFSYDVKMKEKGDIPEGYSVSREKKERFSLILESASTNQTSMYLCASSFGRKTGRNNQPQHFGDGTRLSIL.

This clone has a handful of counts. The V call is TRBV14, the J call TRBJ2-2; possibly TRBD1 for D (7 bases). Germline V lookup: CDR1 SGHDN, CDR2 FVKESK. This CDR3 has 16 amino acids. Trimming stripped 4 bases from V and 7 bases from J, with 19 bases between. The CDR3 coding sequence is TGTGCCAGCAGCCCGTCCCAGGGGGGCCGGGGCGGGGAGCTGTTTTTT. Amino acid sequence: CASSPSQGGRGGELFF.

This chain joins TRBV28 and TRBJ2-2; 7 nucleotides match TRBD2. The CDR3 consists of 14 residues. The ends lost 2 bases at V and 6 bases at J; junction bases unmatched: 3. From germline, CDR1 is MDHEN and CDR2 SYDVKM. The CDR3 region is CASSLGLAAGELFF. The CDR3 DNA is TGTGCCAGCAGTTTAGGGCTAGCGGCCGGGGAGCTGTTTTTT.

The V and J genes are TRBV11-2 and TRBJ2-1; D is unresolved. The CDR3 has 15 residues. V was trimmed by 1 base and J by 3 bases, leaving 10 bases between them. Germline V gene sequence: CDR1 SGHAT, CDR2 FQNNGV. The CDR3, as DNA: TGTGCCAGCAGCTTAGCCAGCACCGACTACAATGAGCAGTTCTTC. Translating it yields CASSLASTDYNEQFF.